Each of the 9 T cell receptor beta chains below was sequenced from the same sample in a study of blood T cell repertoires in COVID-19. Repertoires were generated with immunoSEQ multiplex PCR, while TCRdb's copy carries only in-frame clones and drops some. The sample contains about 220,000 clones, 90% of which appear only once. The sequenced sample consisted of PBMCs or T cells enriched from blood (not recorded which). The origin of the receptors is a man aged 30-40 years who had been exposed to COVID-19.

The chain joins TRBV7-3 to TRBJ1-1; no reliable D call. CDR3 length: 15 amino acids. Germline lookup yields CDR1 SGHTA and CDR2 FQGTGA. Trimming took 2 bases from V and 4 from J, leaving 14 bases between them. The CDR3 reads CASSLQSYPGTEAFF. CDR3 bases: TGTGCCAGCAGCTTACAGAGTTATCCGGGCACTGAAGCTTTCTTT.

The chain has TRBV2 and TRBJ2-1; 10 positions match TRBD2. Germline-derived CDR1 and CDR2 are SNHLY and FYNNEI. The CDR3 runs to 19 residues. J gave up 0 bases and V 4 bases, and 12 bases lay outside the gene matches. CDR3 in DNA: TGTGCCAGCAGTGGTAGGATAGCGGGGGGCCACAGCTCCTACAATGAGCAGTTCTTC. It yields the protein CASSGRIAGGHSSYNEQFF. Full variable domain (remainder filled in from reference TRBV2 and TRBJ2-1): EPEVTQTPSHQVTQMGQEVILRCVPISNHLYFYWYRQILGQKVEFLVSFYNNEISEKSEIFDDQFSVERPDGSNFTLKIRSTKLEDSAMYFCASSGRIAGGHSSYNEQFFGPGTRLTVL.

The chain employs TRBV6-6 and TRBJ2-7, with a tentative D call TRBD2 (5 bases). The CDR3 contains 13 residues. V dropped 9 bases and J dropped 5 bases, with 17 bases sitting between them. Looked up from germline, CDR1 is MNHNY and CDR2 is SVGAGI (reference sequence). CDR3 nucleotide sequence: TGTGCCAGTACCCGGGGTATCAACCACGAGCAGTACTTC. This translates into CASTRGINHEQYF.

The V call is TRBV18, the J call TRBJ2-7; 9 nucleotides line up with TRBD1. This CDR3 has 17 residues. J was trimmed by 7 bases and V by 3 bases; bases with no gene match: 16. The germline V gene encodes CDR1 KGHSH and CDR2 LQKENI. The CDR3 bases are TGTGCCAGCTCACCCCCGAGGGGGGGACAGGGACCTTGGGAGCAGTACTTC. Translation gives CASSPPRGGQGPWEQYF.

The chain couples TRBV5-6 to TRBJ1-5, with 9 bases identical to TRBD1. The CDR3 is 15 amino acids. The junction had 4 bases not matched to a gene; V was cut back by 2 bases and J by 4 bases. The germline gives CDR1 SGHDT, CDR2 YYEEEE. The CDR3 DNA reads as TGTGCCAGCAGCTTTGGGGACAGGGAGAATCAGCCCCAGCATTTT. Amino acid sequence: CASSFGDRENQPQHF.

The V call is TRBV14, the J call TRBJ1-1, with TRBD1 matching over 12 bases. CDR1 SGHDN and CDR2 FVKESK come from the germline V gene. V dropped 4 bases and J dropped 10; count of bases not matched to a gene: 4. CDR3 length equals 13 residues. This CDR3 reads CASSRDRGRAAFF. The CDR3 coding sequence is TGTGCCAGCAGCCGGGACAGGGGGCGGGCAGCTTTCTTT.

This chain connects TRBV3-1 (or the pseudogene TRBV3-2) to TRBJ2-7, with TRBD2 matching over 13 bases. The germline V gene has CDR1 LGHDT and CDR2 YNNKEL (reference sequence). Unmatched junction bases numbered 5, after V lost 5 bases and J lost 1 base. This CDR3 is built from 16 residues. The chain's CDR3 is CASSIRGLAGSYEQYF. In DNA form, the CDR3 reads TGTGCCAGCAGCATAAGGGGACTAGCGGGGTCCTACGAGCAGTACTTC.

V usage is TRBV2 and J usage is TRBJ2-3, with TRBD2 matching over 7 bases. Germline V lookup: CDR1 SNHLY, CDR2 FYNNEI. V was pared by 4 bases and J by 2 bases, with 6 bases of the junction left unmatched. The CDR3 totals 15 residues. The CDR3 reads CASSVGRGFTDTQYF. In DNA, the CDR3 is TGTGCCAGCAGTGTAGGGCGGGGGTTCACAGATACGCAGTATTTT.

This chain joins TRBV11-2 and TRBJ2-2; possibly TRBD1 for D (6 bases). Germline CDR1 SGHAT, CDR2 FQNNGV. The length of the CDR3 is 17 residues. Trimming removed 5 bases from V and 7 bases from J, with 23 bases in between. CDR3 residues: CASSPIRGRPGDGELFF. DNA of the CDR3: TGTGCCAGCAGCCCGATCAGGGGTAGGCCGGGCGACGGGGAGCTGTTTTTT. Combining the CDR3 with reference TRBV11-2 and TRBJ2-2 gives the whole variable domain EAGVAQSPRYKIIEKRQSVAFWCNPISGHATLYWYQQILGQGPKLLIQFQNNGVVDDSQLPKDRFSAERLKGVDSTLKIQPAKLEDSAVYLCASSPIRGRPGDGELFFGEGSRLTVL.